The rows below give T cell receptor beta chains drawn from one sample of a study of blood T cell repertoires in COVID-19. Method: immunoSEQ multiplex PCR; TCRdb's copy keeps in-frame clones and lacks some. The profile shows about 15,000 clones, about 85% of them singletons. Sequenced material: peripheral blood. The receptors were gathered from a man aged 45-65 years with active COVID-19. Both conserved end residues are part of each CDR3. A D gene is named only where the DNA matches it firmly. Part of the rows lack a size; the others show once, few, many or a class for expanded clones.

D	V	size	J	DNA	CDR3
NA	TRBV19	few	TRBJ1-2	TGTGCCAGTAGCTCACCTCGGACAGCGTTCAACTATGGCTACACCTTC	CASSSPRTAFNYGYTF
TRBD2	TRBV30	once	TRBJ2-7	TGTGCCTGGAGTGGCGGGAGGGCCGCCGAGCAGTACTTC	CAWSGGRAAEQYF
NA	TRBV3-1/TRBV3-2	NA	TRBJ2-2	TGTGCCAGCAGCCGAGCGGGGAACACCGGGGAGCTGTTTTTT	CASSRAGNTGELFF
NA	TRBV6-5	NA	TRBJ1-1	TGTGCCAGCAGCTCAGGTCTCGGAGCTTTCTTT	CASSSGLGAFF
TRBD1	TRBV7-3	NA	TRBJ1-2	TGTGCCAGCAGCTACGGGACAGGGGGACGGCAGAGTGGCTACACCTTC	CASSYGTGGRQSGYTF
NA	TRBV5-5	NA	TRBJ1-1	TGTGCCAGCAGCCTTCAAGCGGGATGGGAAGCTTTCTTT	CASSLQAGWEAFF
TRBD1	TRBV29-1	NA	TRBJ1-2	TGCAGCGTTGAGGGGGACAGCTATGGCTACACCTTC	CSVEGDSYGYTF
NA	TRBV5-6	NA	TRBJ2-3	TGTGCCAGCAGTTCGGGACTTTCGAAAACTAATACGCAGTATTTT	CASSSGLSKTNTQYF
TRBD2	TRBV5-4	NA	TRBJ2-7	TGTGCCAGCAGCTCGGGACTAGCGGGAGGCCGACGCTCCTACGAGCAGTACTTC	CASSSGLAGGRRSYEQYF
TRBD1	TRBV20-1	NA	TRBJ1-2	TGCAGTGCTAGTGCCTACGGACAGGGAGGGGATGGCTACACCTTC	CSASAYGQGGDGYTF
TRBD2	TRBV19	NA	TRBJ2-5	TGTGCCAGTAGTATAGACCCGACTAGCGGGAGGGAGACCCAGTACTTC	CASSIDPTSGRETQYF
TRBD1	TRBV9	NA	TRBJ1-1	TGTGCCAGCAGCCCTCAGGGGGCGGAAACTGAAGCTTTCTTT	CASSPQGAETEAFF
NA	TRBV4-2	NA	TRBJ1-5	TGTGCCAGCAGCCAAGATGTGGACAACAATCAGCCCCAGCATTTT	CASSQDVDNNQPQHF
TRBD1	TRBV10-3	NA	TRBJ2-5	TGTGCCATCAGTGCCTTTACAGGGGAAGAGACCCAGTACTTC	CAISAFTGEETQYF
NA	TRBV7-3	NA	TRBJ2-7	TGTGCCAGCAGCTTATCAGGTTCCCACGAGCAGTACTTC	CASSLSGSHEQYF